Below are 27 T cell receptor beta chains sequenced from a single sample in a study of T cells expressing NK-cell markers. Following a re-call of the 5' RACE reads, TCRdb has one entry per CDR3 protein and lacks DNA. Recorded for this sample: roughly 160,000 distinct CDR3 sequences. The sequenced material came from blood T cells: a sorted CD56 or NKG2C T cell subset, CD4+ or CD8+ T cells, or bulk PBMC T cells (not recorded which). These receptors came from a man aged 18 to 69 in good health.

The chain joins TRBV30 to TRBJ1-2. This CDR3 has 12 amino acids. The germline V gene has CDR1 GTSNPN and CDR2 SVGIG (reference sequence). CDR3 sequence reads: CAWSGQGSGYTF. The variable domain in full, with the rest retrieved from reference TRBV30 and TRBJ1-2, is SQTIHQWPATLVQPVGSPLSLECTVEGTSNPNLYWYRQAAGRGLQLLFYSVGIGQISSEVPQNLSASRPQDRQFILSSKKLLLSDSGFYLCAWSGQGSGYTFGSGTRLTVV.

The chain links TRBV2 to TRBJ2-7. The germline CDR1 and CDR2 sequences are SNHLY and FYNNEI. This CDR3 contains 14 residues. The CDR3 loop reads CASSEFDYRYEQYF. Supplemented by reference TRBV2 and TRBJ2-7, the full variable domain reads EPEVTQTPSHQVTQMGQEVILRCVPISNHLYFYWYRQILGQKVEFLVSFYNNEISEKSEIFDDQFSVERPDGSNFTLKIRSTKLEDSAMYFCASSEFDYRYEQYFGPGTRLTVT.

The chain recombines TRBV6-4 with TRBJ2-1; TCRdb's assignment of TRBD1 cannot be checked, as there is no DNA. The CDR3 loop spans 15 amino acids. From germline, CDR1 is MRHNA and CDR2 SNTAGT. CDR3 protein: CASSEGASSYNEQFF.

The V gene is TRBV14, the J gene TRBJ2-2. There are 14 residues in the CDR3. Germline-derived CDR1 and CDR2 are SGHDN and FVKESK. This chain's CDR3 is CASSQTANTGELFF.

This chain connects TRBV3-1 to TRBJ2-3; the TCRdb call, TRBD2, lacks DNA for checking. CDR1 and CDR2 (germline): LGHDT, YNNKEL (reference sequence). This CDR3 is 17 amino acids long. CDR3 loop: CASSPSLAGDSTDTQYF.

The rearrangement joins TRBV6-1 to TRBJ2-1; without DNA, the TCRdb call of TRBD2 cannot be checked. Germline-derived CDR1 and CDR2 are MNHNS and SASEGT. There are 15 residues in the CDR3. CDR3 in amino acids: CASSQTSGGNNEQFF.

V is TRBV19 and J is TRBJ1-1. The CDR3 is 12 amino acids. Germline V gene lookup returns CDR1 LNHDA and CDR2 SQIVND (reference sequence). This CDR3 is CASSRQETEAFF.

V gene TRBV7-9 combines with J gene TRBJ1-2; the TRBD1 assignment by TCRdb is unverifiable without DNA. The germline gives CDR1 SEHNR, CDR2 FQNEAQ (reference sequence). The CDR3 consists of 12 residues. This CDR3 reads CASSLAGTGDTF.

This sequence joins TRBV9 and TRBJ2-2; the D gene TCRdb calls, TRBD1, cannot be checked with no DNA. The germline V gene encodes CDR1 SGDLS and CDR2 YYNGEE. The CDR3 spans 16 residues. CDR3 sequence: CASSVGTGGTYGELFF.

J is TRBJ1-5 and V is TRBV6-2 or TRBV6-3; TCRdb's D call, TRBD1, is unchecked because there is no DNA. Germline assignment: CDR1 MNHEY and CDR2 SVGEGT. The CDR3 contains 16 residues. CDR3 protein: CASSTLLSGAHQPQHF.

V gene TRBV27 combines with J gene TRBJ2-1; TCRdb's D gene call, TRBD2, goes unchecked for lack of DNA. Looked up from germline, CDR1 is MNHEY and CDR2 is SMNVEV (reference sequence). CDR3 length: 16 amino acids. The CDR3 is CASVPGTTTAYNEQFF.

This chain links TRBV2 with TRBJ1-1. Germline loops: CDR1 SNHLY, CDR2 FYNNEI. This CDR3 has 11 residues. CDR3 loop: CASLGISEAFF.

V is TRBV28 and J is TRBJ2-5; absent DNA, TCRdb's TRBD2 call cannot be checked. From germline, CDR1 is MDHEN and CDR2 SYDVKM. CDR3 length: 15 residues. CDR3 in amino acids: CASSFTPGGQETQYF.

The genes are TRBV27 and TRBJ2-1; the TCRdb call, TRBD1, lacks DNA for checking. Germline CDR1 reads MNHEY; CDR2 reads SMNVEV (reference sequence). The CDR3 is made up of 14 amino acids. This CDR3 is CASTMGGQNNEQFF.

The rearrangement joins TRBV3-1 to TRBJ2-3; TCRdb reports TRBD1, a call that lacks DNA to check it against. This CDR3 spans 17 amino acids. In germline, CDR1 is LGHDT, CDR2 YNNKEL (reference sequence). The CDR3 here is CASSQDDSPPITDTQYF.

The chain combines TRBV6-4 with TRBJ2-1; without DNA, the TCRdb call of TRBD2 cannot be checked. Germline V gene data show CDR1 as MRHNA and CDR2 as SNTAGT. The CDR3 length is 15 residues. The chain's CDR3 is CASSGESGGAAEQFF.

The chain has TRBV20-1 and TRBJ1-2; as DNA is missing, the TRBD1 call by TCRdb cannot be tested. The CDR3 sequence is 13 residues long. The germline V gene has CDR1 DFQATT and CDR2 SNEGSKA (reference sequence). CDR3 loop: CSARHQSPVGYTF.

The chain's CDR3 is CASSLQSGIYEQYF. The chain has TRBV19 and TRBJ2-7. In germline, CDR1 is LNHDA, CDR2 SQIVND (reference sequence). This CDR3 comprises 14 residues.

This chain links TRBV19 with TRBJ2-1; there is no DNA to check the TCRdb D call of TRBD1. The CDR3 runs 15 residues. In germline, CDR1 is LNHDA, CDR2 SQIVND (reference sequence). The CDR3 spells CASSPETGVWNEQFF.

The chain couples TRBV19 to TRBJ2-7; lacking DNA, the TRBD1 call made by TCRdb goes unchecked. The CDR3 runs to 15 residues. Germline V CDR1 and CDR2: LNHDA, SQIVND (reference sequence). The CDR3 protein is CASSISGTEFHEQYF.

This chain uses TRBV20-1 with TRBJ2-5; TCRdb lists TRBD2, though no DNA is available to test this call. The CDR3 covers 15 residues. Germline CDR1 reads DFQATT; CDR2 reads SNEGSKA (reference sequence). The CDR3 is CSATKTPGTEETQYF.

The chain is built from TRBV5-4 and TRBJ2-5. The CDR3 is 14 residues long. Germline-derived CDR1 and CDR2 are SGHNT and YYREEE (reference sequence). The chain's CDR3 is CASSSGLAKETQYF.

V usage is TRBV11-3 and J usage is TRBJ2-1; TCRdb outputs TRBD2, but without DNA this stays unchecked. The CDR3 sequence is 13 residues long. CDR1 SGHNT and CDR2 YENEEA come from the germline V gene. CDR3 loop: CASSSPPGREQFF.

This CDR3 is CASTGPGDEQYF. The V gene is TRBV6-1, the J gene TRBJ2-7; TCRdb calls TRBD1, which cannot be checked without DNA. CDR1 MNHNS and CDR2 SASEGT come from the germline V gene. CDR3 length: 12 amino acids.

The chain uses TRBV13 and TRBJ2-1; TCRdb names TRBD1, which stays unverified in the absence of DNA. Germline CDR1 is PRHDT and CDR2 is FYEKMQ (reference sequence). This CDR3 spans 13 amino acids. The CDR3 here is CASSSQGLGEQFF.

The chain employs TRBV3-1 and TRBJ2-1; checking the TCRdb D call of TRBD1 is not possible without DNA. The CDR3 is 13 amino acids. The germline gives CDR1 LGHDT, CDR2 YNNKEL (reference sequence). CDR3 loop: CASGRGLDNEQFF.

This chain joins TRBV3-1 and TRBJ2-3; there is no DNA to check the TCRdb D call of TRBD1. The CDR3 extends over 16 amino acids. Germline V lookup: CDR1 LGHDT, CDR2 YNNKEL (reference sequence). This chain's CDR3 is CASSPWSGVTTDTQYF.